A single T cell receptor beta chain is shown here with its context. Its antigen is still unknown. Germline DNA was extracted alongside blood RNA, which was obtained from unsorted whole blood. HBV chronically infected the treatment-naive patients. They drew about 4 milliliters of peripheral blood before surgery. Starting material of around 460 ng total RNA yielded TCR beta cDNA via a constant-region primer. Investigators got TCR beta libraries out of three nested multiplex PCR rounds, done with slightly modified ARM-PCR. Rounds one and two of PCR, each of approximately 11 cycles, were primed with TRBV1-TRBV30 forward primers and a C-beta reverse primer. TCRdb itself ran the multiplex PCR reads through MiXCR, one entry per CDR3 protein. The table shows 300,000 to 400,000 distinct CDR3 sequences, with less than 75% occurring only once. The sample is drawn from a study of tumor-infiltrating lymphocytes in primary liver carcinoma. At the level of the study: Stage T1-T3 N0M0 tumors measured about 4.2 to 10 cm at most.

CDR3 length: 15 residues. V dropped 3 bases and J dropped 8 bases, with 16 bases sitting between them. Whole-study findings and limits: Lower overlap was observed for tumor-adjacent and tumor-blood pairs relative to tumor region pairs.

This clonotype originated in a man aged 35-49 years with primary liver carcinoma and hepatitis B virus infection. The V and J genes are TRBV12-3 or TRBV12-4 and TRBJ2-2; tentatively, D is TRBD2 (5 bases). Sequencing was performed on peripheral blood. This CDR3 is CASSLGRGNNGELFF. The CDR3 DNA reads TGTGCCAGCAGTTTGGGTCGAGGGAACAATGGGGAGCTGTTTTTT.